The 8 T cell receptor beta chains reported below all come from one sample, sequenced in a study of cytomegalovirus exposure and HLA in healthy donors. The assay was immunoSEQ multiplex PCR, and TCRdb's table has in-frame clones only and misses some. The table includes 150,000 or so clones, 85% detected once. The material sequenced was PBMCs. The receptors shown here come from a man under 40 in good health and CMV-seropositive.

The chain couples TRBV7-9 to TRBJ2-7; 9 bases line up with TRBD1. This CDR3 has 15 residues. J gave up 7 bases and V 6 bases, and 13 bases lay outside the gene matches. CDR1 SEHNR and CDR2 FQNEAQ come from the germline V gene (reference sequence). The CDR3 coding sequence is TGTGCCAGCAGTCGGGCGACAGGGGGGGGATGGGAGCAGTACTTC. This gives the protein CASSRATGGGWEQYF.

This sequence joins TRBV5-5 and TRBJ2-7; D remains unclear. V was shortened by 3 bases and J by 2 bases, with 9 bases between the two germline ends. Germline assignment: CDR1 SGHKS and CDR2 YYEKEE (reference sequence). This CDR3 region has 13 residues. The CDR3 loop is CASSSRVPYEQYF. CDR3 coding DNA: TGTGCCAGCAGCTCCCGGGTCCCCTACGAGCAGTACTTC.

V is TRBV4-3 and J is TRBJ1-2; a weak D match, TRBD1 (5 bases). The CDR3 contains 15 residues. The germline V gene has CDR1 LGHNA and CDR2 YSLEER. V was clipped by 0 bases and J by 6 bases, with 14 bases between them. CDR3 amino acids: CASSQDFQGGHGYTF. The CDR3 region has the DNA TGCGCCAGCAGCCAAGATTTCCAGGGAGGGCATGGCTACACCTTC.

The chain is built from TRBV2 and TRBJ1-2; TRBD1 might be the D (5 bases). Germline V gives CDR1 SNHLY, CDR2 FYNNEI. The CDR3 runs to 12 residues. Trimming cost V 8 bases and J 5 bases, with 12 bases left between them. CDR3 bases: TGTGCCAGCGGAAATACAGGTTATGGCTACACCTTC. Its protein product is CASGNTGYGYTF.

CDR3 nucleotide sequence: TGTGCCAGCAGCTTATTATCTGAAGCTTTCTTT. Its translation is CASSLLSEAFF. The rearrangement joins TRBV7-2 to TRBJ1-1; D gene uncertain. CDR1 is SGHTA, CDR2 FQGNSA, per germline. V dropped 2 bases and J dropped 6 bases, with 4 bases sitting between them. This CDR3 spans 11 amino acids.

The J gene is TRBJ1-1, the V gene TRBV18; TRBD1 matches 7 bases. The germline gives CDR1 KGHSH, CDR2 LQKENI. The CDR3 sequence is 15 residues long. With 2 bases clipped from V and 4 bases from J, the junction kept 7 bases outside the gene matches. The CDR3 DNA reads TGTGCCAGCTCACCAGGGACAGAGGTATTCACTGAAGCTTTCTTT. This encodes CASSPGTEVFTEAFF. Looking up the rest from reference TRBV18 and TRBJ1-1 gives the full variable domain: NAGVMQNPRHLVRRRGQEARLRCSPMKGHSHVYWYRQLPEEGLKFMVYLQKENIIDESGMPKERFSAEFPKEGPSILRIQQVVRGDSAAYFCASSPGTEVFTEAFFGQGTRLTVV.

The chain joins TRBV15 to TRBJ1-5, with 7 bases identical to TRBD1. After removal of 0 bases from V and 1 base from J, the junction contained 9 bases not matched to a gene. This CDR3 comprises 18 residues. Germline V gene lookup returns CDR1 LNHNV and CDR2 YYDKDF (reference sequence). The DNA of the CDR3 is TGTGCCACCAGCAGAGATTGGGCCCCGGGACAGAGCAATCAGCCCCAGCATTTT. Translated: CATSRDWAPGQSNQPQHF.

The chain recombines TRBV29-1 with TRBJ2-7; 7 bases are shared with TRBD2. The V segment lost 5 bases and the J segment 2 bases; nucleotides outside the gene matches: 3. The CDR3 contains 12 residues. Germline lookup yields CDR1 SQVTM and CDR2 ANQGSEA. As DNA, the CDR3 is TGCAGCGTTAGCGGGGAGACCTACGAGCAGTACTTC. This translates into CSVSGETYEQYF.